The 16 T cell receptor beta chains below were found in one sample sequenced in a study of PD-1 blockade in classical Hodgkin lymphoma. Some clones are missing from TCRdb's copy, which holds only in-frame ones; the method was immunoSEQ multiplex PCR. This table holds around 12,000 clones, around 70% found once. Stated time point: cycle 4 day 1 (C4D1), after five to seven weeks of nivolumab. Each of the patients experienced relapse following autologous stem cell transplantation, and their brentuximab vedotin exposure differed. Magnetic negative selection purified CD4+ T cells from thawed PBMCs. Sequenced material: CD4+ T cells from blood, taken before the fourth cycle of nivolumab. The receptors come from a human donor with classical Hodgkin lymphoma.

The gene calls are TRBV19 and TRBJ2-1, with D maybe TRBD2 (6 bases). This CDR3 spans 12 amino acids. Germline CDR1 LNHDA, CDR2 SQIVND (reference sequence). Trimming left V 3 bases short and J 10 bases short, with 10 bases between. The CDR3 nucleotides read TGTGCCAGTAGTATTTGGGGAGGAGAGCAGTTCTTC. Residues: CASSIWGGEQFF.

This sequence joins TRBV10-3 and TRBJ2-1, with TRBD2 identical over 12 bases. In germline, CDR1 is ENHRY, CDR2 SYGVKD. V shed 4 bases, J shed 10 bases, and the junction held 11 bases outside the gene matches. The CDR3 totals 16 residues. CDR3 sequence (DNA): TGTGCCATCAGTGGAAAGTTGACTAGCGGGAGTGGCGAGCAGTTCTTC. It encodes CAISGKLTSGSGEQFF.

The chain links TRBV27 to TRBJ2-5; D may be TRBD1 (5 bases). CDR3 length: 11 residues. V was trimmed by 7 bases and J by 4 bases, leaving 7 bases between them. In germline, CDR1 is MNHEY, CDR2 SMNVEV (reference sequence). The CDR3 here is CASKGLETQYF. The CDR3 bases are TGTGCCAGCAAGGGGTTAGAGACCCAGTACTTC.

This chain connects TRBV19 to TRBJ1-2; D is unclear. Germline lookup yields CDR1 LNHDA and CDR2 SQIVND (reference sequence). V was clipped by 0 bases and J by 2 bases, with 13 bases between them. This CDR3 has 16 amino acids. CDR3 amino acids: CASSIDTRTVNYGYTF. CDR3 nucleotide sequence: TGTGCCAGTAGTATAGATACGCGGACCGTAAACTATGGCTACACCTTC.

The J gene is TRBJ2-1, the V gene TRBV6-1; tentatively, D is TRBD2 (6 bases). Deletions cut 8 bases from V and 3 bases from J, with 8 bases between. Germline loops: CDR1 MNHNS, CDR2 SASEGT. This CDR3 contains 12 residues. Here the CDR3 DNA reads TGTGCCAGCCGGGGGAGCTACAATGAGCAGTTCTTC. It codes for CASRGSYNEQFF.

V usage is TRBV14 and J usage is TRBJ2-4, with D perhaps assigned TRBD1 or TRBD2 (6 bases each). The germline V gene has CDR1 SGHDN and CDR2 FVKESK. This CDR3 contains 17 residues. The ends were cut back, 2 bases at V and 1 base at J, with 15 bases in the middle. The CDR3 loop is CASSQLIRGLAKNIQYF. The DNA of the CDR3 is TGTGCCAGCAGCCAATTAATCAGGGGACTGGCCAAAAACATTCAGTACTTC.

The chain carries TRBV19 and TRBJ2-2; D may be TRBD1 (6 bases). CDR3 length: 16 amino acids. The V end was cut by 3 bases, the J end by 7 bases, with 18 bases between. Germline loops: CDR1 LNHDA, CDR2 SQIVND (reference sequence). This chain's CDR3 is CASSIFGGRGGGELFF. The CDR3, as DNA: TGTGCCAGTAGTATTTTCGGTGGCAGGGGTGGCGGGGAGCTGTTTTTT.

This rearrangement joins TRBV28 to TRBJ1-2; 7 bases are a match to TRBD1. The germline V gene encodes CDR1 MDHEN and CDR2 SYDVKM. V gave up 6 bases and J gave up 11 bases; unmatched junction bases: 12. CDR3 size: 13 residues. Here the CDR3 reads CASRSTGKEGYTF. CDR3 bases: TGTGCCAGCAGGTCGACAGGGAAGGAGGGTTACACCTTC.

This chain joins TRBV7-9 and TRBJ1-2; 7 bases match TRBD1. Germline CDR1 SEHNR, CDR2 FQNEAQ (reference sequence). Trimming took 5 bases from V and 4 from J; bases not matched to a gene: 7. CDR3 length: 14 amino acids. CDR3 amino acids: CASSPQGGFYGYTF. The CDR3 nucleotides read TGTGCCAGCAGCCCGCAGGGGGGCTTCTATGGCTACACCTTC. Full variable domain (remainder filled in from reference TRBV7-9 and TRBJ1-2): DTGVSQNPRHKITKRGQNVTFRCDPISEHNRLYWYRQTLGQGPEFLTYFQNEAQLEKSRLLSDRFSAERPKGSFSTLEIQRTEQGDSAMYLCASSPQGGFYGYTFGSGTRLTVV.

The chain recombines TRBV27 with TRBJ1-2, with 8 nucleotides matching TRBD1. Germline CDR1 MNHEY, CDR2 SMNVEV (reference sequence). This CDR3 comprises 14 residues. The J segment lost 7 bases and the V segment lost 5 bases, leaving 9 bases of the junction unmatched. The CDR3 loop reads CASSTPNDRGGYTF. The CDR3 DNA reads TGTGCCAGCAGTACCCCCAACGACAGGGGTGGCTACACCTTC.

V and J are TRBV4-1 and TRBJ2-1; no clear D. CDR1 MGHRA and CDR2 YSYEKL come from the germline V gene. With 1 base removed from V and 1 base from J, the gap between germline ends came to 8 bases. The CDR3 is 15 amino acids. CDR3 amino acids: CASSQGAGSYNEQFF. The CDR3 nucleotides are TGCGCCAGCAGCCAAGGGGCCGGGTCCTACAATGAGCAGTTCTTC.

This rearrangement joins TRBV28 to TRBJ2-3; 8 nucleotides agree with TRBD2. Losses at the gene ends were 1 base for V and 4 bases for J; bases not matched to a gene: 7. The CDR3 is 16 residues long. Germline CDR1 MDHEN, CDR2 SYDVKM. Written as DNA, the CDR3 is TGTGCCAGCAGTTTATTGAGCGGGAGCCCCTCAGATACGCAGTATTTT. It translates to CASSLLSGSPSDTQYF.

Only a few counts were recorded for this clone. This chain links TRBV21-1 with TRBJ1-5; TRBD1, the table's D call, was not compared with the DNA. TRBV21-1 is a recognized pseudogene. The CDR3 is made up of 18 amino acids. In nucleotides, the CDR3 is TGTGCCAGCAGCTCGCGACAGGTCCATGGGCCGCGCAATCAGCCCCAGCATTTT. Residues: CASSSRQVHGPRNQPQHF.

The CDR3 region is CASSSHGTSGKFTDTQYF. The DNA for the CDR3 is TGTGCCAGCAGTTCCCATGGGACTAGCGGGAAGTTCACAGATACGCAGTATTTT. The chain employs TRBV28 and TRBJ2-3, with 13 bases matching TRBD2. This CDR3 region has 18 residues. Trimming removed 4 bases from V and 2 bases from J; junction bases left unmatched: 9. Germline lookup yields CDR1 MDHEN and CDR2 SYDVKM.

This clone has a handful of counts. The chain has TRBV5-1 and TRBJ2-5, with TRBD1 matching 8 bases. The CDR3 has 14 residues. In germline, CDR1 is SGHRS, CDR2 YFSETQ. With V trimmed by 4 bases and J by 4 bases, 6 bases remained unmatched. The CDR3 protein is CASSGQGLVETQYF. In DNA form, the CDR3 reads TGCGCCAGCAGCGGACAGGGTCTAGTAGAGACCCAGTACTTC.

The chain uses TRBV19 and TRBJ2-2; TRBD1 agrees at 11 bases. The V gene's germline CDR1 is LNHDA and CDR2 SQIVND (reference sequence). This CDR3 is built from 20 residues. The trim removed 8 bases at V and 1 base at J, leaving 18 bases unmatched. This CDR3 is CASRGGQGDGWQKNTGELFF. The CDR3 coding sequence is TGTGCCAGTCGGGGGGGACAGGGGGACGGCTGGCAAAAGAACACCGGGGAGCTGTTTTTT.